The entry below describes one TCR beta chain. The sample originates from a study of cytotoxic CD8 clonotypes in ibrutinib-treated CLL. Germline V gives CDR1 SGHTS, CDR2 YDEGEE. Trimming removed 0 bases from V and 3 bases from J; junction bases left unmatched: 7. This CDR3 has 16 amino acids. T cells were sequenced at a targeted depth of 1 in 200,000 to 1 in 1 million. The repertoire was sequenced with immunoSEQ multiplex PCR; TCRdb's copy has only in-frame clones and lacks some. The sample contains about 160,000 clones, about four fifths of which appear only once. This TCR came from a human donor with chronic lymphocytic leukemia. Source: PBMCs, taken after 12 months of ibrutinib treatment. The chain couples TRBV5-8 to TRBJ2-7; 9 nucleotides match TRBD2. CDR3: CASSLEVAGDLYEQYF. CDR3 coding DNA: TGTGCCAGCAGCTTGGAGGTAGCGGGAGACCTCTACGAGCAGTACTTC.